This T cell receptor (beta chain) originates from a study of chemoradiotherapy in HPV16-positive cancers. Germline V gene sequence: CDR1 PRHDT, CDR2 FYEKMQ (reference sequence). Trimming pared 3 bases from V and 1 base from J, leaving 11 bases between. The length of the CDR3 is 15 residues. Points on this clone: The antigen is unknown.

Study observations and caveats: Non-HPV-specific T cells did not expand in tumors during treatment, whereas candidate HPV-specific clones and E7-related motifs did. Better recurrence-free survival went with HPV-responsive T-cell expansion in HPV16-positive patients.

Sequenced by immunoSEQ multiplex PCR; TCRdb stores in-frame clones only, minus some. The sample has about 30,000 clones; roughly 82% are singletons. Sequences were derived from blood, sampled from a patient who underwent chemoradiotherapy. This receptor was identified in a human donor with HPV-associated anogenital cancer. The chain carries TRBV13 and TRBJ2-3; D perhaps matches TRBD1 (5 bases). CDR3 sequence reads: CASSFSARGTDTQYF. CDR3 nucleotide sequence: TGTGCCAGCAGCTTCTCTGCCAGGGGCACAGATACGCAGTATTTT. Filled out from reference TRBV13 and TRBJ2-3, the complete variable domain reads AAGVIQSPRHLIKEKRETATLKCYPIPRHDTVYWYQQGPGQDPQFLISFYEKMQSDKGSIPDRFSAQQFSDYHSELNMSSLELGDSALYFCASSFSARGTDTQYFGPGTRLTVL.